Shown below are 18 T cell receptor beta chains from a single sample sequenced in a study of cytomegalovirus exposure and HLA in healthy donors. This PCR relied on a set of 60 Vbeta primers and 13 Jbeta primers. Clones were read by immunoSEQ multiplex PCR, and TCRdb kept only the in-frame ones, dropping some. The sample gives about 200,000 clones, 65% to 90% of which show up once; about 2.3% is in the top ten. The sequencing input was PBMCs. The receptor source for this set is a woman aged 50 to 60 in good health and CMV-seronegative.

The J gene is TRBJ2-4, the V gene TRBV11-2, with a weak D call TRBD2 (5 bases). CDR1 is SGHAT and CDR2 is FQNNGV in the germline V gene. This CDR3 has 18 amino acids. V was pared by 1 base and J by 2 bases, with 18 bases between. CDR3 nucleotides: TGTGCCAGCAGCTTAGGACGAGAGCGGTACGGGACCAAAAACATTCAGTACTTC. Protein: CASSLGRERYGTKNIQYF.

The genes are TRBV27 and TRBJ2-1; no definite D call. Germline V gene sequence: CDR1 MNHEY, CDR2 SMNVEV (reference sequence). CDR3 size: 11 residues. V was shortened by 9 bases and J by 6 bases, with 9 bases between the two germline ends. As DNA, the CDR3 is TGTGCCAGTAGAAACAGCAATGAGCAGTTCTTC. Its protein is CASRNSNEQFF.

This chain links TRBV6-1 with TRBJ2-7, with TRBD1 matching over 7 bases. Germline V gene sequence: CDR1 MNHNS, CDR2 SASEGT. J lost 2 bases, V lost 1 base, and 5 bases had no gene match. The CDR3 contains 15 residues. For the CDR3, the DNA is TGTGCCAGCAGTGAAGAGGGGGCCCCCACCTACGAGCAGTACTTC. Translation: CASSEEGAPTYEQYF.

V usage is TRBV27 and J usage is TRBJ2-1; the match to TRBD2 covers 7 bases. CDR1 and CDR2 from the germline V gene are MNHEY and SMNVEV (reference sequence). The CDR3 is 17 amino acids. J was trimmed by 3 bases and V by 3 bases; bases with no gene match: 11. This CDR3 reads CASSFGRGEVGYNEQFF. CDR3 bases: TGTGCCAGCAGTTTCGGCCGGGGGGAGGTGGGCTACAATGAGCAGTTCTTC.

The chain has TRBV5-8 and TRBJ1-4; tentatively, D is TRBD1 (6 bases). The CDR3 is made up of 14 amino acids. V lost 1 base, J lost 8 bases, and 12 bases lay in between. The germline CDR1 and CDR2 sequences are SGHTS and YDEGEE. DNA of the CDR3: TGTGCCAGCAGCTTGAGCCTAAGGGGGGAAAAACTGTTTTTT. This sequence encodes CASSLSLRGEKLFF.

The chain couples TRBV27 to TRBJ2-7; D not resolved. CDR3 size: 14 residues. V lost 5 bases to trimming and J lost 6 bases, with 17 bases between them. Germline V lookup: CDR1 MNHEY, CDR2 SMNVEV (reference sequence). The CDR3 loop is CASSLSTAAAEQYF. CDR3 in DNA: TGTGCCAGCAGTCTCTCGACTGCCGCCGCCGAGCAGTACTTC.

CDR3: CAWSVPNGLAVYNEQFF. The CDR3 DNA is TGTGCCTGGAGTGTCCCAAACGGACTAGCGGTTTACAATGAGCAGTTCTTC. The chain uses TRBV30 and TRBJ2-1, with 10 bases identical to TRBD2. V trimming: 0 bases; J trimming: 4 bases; junction bases outside the gene matches: 9. Germline V CDR1 and CDR2: GTSNPN, SVGIG (reference sequence). The CDR3 covers 17 residues.

The chain uses TRBV30 and TRBJ2-7, with 9 bases matching TRBD2. CDR3 length: 15 amino acids. CDR1 and CDR2 (germline): GTSNPN, SVGIG (reference sequence). With 2 bases clipped from V and 3 bases from J, the junction kept 8 bases outside the gene matches. CDR3 DNA sequence: TGTGCCTGGAGTACGGCTAGCGGGACAAACTACGAGCAGTACTTC. Encoded protein: CAWSTASGTNYEQYF.

The rearrangement joins TRBV5-5 to TRBJ2-5; D gene ambiguous. Trimming removed 4 bases at V and 2 bases at J, with 9 bases between. CDR3 length: 13 amino acids. Germline CDR1 SGHKS, CDR2 YYEKEE (reference sequence). The CDR3, as DNA: TGTGCCAGCAGCCAACAACCTCAAGAGACCCAGTACTTC. It encodes CASSQQPQETQYF.

The gene calls are TRBV19 and TRBJ1-5; maybe TRBD1 (5 bases). The germline V gene has CDR1 LNHDA and CDR2 SQIVND (reference sequence). V gave up 6 bases and J gave up 0 bases, with 12 bases separating them. The CDR3 length is 15 residues. This CDR3 is CASSPVGVSNQPQHF. The CDR3 nucleotides are TGTGCCAGTAGCCCGGTAGGGGTTAGCAATCAGCCCCAGCATTTT. The full variable domain, in which reference TRBV19 and TRBJ1-5 provide the parts outside the CDR3, is DGGITQSPKYLFRKEGQNVTLSCEQNLNHDAMYWYRQDPGQGLRLIYYSQIVNDFQKGDIAEGYSVSREKKESFPLTVTSAQKNPTAFYLCASSPVGVSNQPQHFGDGTRLSIL.

Points on this clone: Germline is not matched at one junction end, which may reflect a read error. The chain uses TRBV7-9 and TRBJ2-3; TRBD2 might be the D (6 bases). The germline V gene encodes CDR1 SEHNR and CDR2 FQNEAQ (reference sequence). CDR3 length: 12 amino acids. CDR3 sequence (DNA): TGTTCCAGCGGGCGAATCACAGATACGCAGTATTTT. It codes for CSSGRITDTQYF. The complete variable domain, with remaining parts taken from reference TRBV7-9 and TRBJ2-3, reads DTGVSQNPRHKITKRGQNVTFRCDPISEHNRLYWYRQTLGQGPEFLTYFQNEAQLEKSRLLSDRFSAERPKGSFSTLEIQRTEQGDSAMYLCSSGRITDTQYFGPGTRLTVL.

V usage is TRBV28 and J usage is TRBJ1-1; tentatively, D is TRBD1 (6 bases). The germline CDR1 and CDR2 sequences are MDHEN and SYDVKM. The CDR3 totals 16 residues. The V gene lost 7 bases and the J gene lost 1 base, with 19 bases spanning the gap. CDR3 in amino acids: CASIKKAGAQNTEAFF. The CDR3 DNA reads TGTGCCAGCATTAAGAAGGCAGGGGCTCAGAACACTGAAGCTTTCTTT.

The rearrangement joins TRBV7-2 to TRBJ1-3, with a weak D call TRBD1 (5 bases). The germline V gene encodes CDR1 SGHTA and CDR2 FQGNSA. The V end was cut by 1 base, the J end by 4 bases, with 11 bases between. This CDR3 region has 15 residues. In DNA, the CDR3 is TGTGCCAGCAGCTTAGGGGTCACAGGAGGAAACACCATATATTTT. Translation gives CASSLGVTGGNTIYF.

V usage is TRBV7-2 and J usage is TRBJ2-5; 7 nucleotides match TRBD2. This CDR3 comprises 14 residues. The trim removed 5 bases at V and 2 bases at J, leaving 5 bases unmatched. Per the germline V gene, CDR1 is SGHTA and CDR2 is FQGNSA. CDR3 region: CASSAAGKQETQYF. CDR3 coding DNA: TGTGCCAGCAGCGCAGCGGGGAAGCAAGAGACCCAGTACTTC. The whole variable domain, filled in from reference TRBV7-2 and TRBJ2-5, reads GAGVSQSPSNKVTEKGKDVELRCDPISGHTALYWYRQSLGQGLEFLIYFQGNSAPDKSGLPSDRFSAERTGGSVSTLTIQRTQQEDSAVYLCASSAAGKQETQYFGPGTRLLVL.

The chain joins TRBV28 to TRBJ1-3; D remains ambiguous. V dropped 6 bases and J dropped 0 bases, with 15 bases sitting between them. Germline V gene lookup returns CDR1 MDHEN and CDR2 SYDVKM. The CDR3 has 16 amino acids. CDR3 residues: CASSPPSPHSGNTIYF. DNA of the CDR3: TGTGCCAGCAGCCCCCCCAGTCCCCACTCTGGAAACACCATATATTTT.

The CDR3 DNA reads as TGTGCCAGCAGCTTAGTTTCGCGGAACTACGAGCAGTACTTC. Residues: CASSLVSRNYEQYF. This chain joins TRBV7-8 and TRBJ2-7, with D unresolved. V gave up 1 base and J gave up 3 bases, with 10 bases separating them. The CDR3 sequence is 14 residues long. Germline CDR1 reads SGHVS; CDR2 reads FQNEAQ.

This sequence joins TRBV5-1 and TRBJ1-2; D is possibly TRBD1 (6 bases). Germline assignment: CDR1 SGHRS and CDR2 YFSETQ. This CDR3 has 14 residues. Trimming cost V 4 bases and J 0 bases, with 10 bases left between them. The CDR3 sequence is CASSLQGTNYGYTF. Written as DNA, the CDR3 is TGCGCCAGCAGCCTGCAGGGGACTAACTATGGCTACACCTTC.

The chain recombines TRBV5-3 with TRBJ2-7; 7 bases are shared with TRBD1. TRBV5-3 is placed among ORFs of uncertain function. V shed 6 bases, J shed 8 bases, and the junction held 8 bases outside the gene matches. This CDR3 is built from 12 residues. CDR3 sequence reads: CARTGGRVQQYF. In DNA form, the CDR3 reads TGTGCCAGAACAGGGGGTAGAGTCCAGCAGTACTTC.